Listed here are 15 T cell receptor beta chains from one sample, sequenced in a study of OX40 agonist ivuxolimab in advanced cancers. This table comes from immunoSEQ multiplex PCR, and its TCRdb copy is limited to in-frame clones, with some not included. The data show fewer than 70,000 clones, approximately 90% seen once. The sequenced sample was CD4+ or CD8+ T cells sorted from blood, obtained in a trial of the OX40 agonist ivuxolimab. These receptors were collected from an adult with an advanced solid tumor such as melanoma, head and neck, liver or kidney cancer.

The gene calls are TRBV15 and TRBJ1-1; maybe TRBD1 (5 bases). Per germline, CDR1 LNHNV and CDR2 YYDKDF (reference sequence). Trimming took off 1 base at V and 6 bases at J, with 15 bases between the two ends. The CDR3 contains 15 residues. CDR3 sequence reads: CATSRGVGVWAEAFF. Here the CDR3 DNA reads TGTGCCACCAGCAGAGGAGTGGGGGTTTGGGCTGAAGCTTTCTTT.

CDR3 region: CASRPGQSSYEQYF. Here the CDR3 DNA reads TGTGCCAGCAGGCCCGGGCAGAGCTCCTACGAGCAGTACTTC. J is TRBJ2-5 and V is TRBV2; no reliable D call. The J call is doubtful: the DNA matches TRBJ2-7 better. The CDR3 length is 14 residues. Germline CDR1 is SNHLY and CDR2 is FYNNEI.

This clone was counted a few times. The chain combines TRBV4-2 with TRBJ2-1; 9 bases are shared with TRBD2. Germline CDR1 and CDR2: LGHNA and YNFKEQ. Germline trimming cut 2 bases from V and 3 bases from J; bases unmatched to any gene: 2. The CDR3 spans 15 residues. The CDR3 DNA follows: TGTGCCAGCAGCCAAACTAGCGGGTTCTACAATGAGCAGTTCTTC. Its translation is CASSQTSGFYNEQFF.

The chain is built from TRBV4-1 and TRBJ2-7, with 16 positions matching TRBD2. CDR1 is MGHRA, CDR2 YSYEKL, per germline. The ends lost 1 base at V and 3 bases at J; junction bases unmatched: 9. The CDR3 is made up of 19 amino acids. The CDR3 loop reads CASSQGGTSGRAVYYEQYF. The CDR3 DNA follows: TGCGCCAGCAGCCAAGGGGGGACTAGCGGGAGGGCCGTCTACTACGAGCAGTACTTC.

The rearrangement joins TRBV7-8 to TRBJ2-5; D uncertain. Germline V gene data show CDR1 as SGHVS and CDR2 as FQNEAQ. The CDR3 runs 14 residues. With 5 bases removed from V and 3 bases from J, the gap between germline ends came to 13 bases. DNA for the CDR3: TGTGCCAGCAGCCTTGCGTTGGTGAAAGAGACCCAGTACTTC. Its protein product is CASSLALVKETQYF.

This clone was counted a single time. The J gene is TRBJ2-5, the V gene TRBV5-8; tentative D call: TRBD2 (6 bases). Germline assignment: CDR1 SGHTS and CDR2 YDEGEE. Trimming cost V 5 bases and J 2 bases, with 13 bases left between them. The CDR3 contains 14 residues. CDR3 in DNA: TGTGCCAGCAGGGGAGGAGGTCTTCAAGAGACCCAGTACTTC. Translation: CASRGGGLQETQYF.

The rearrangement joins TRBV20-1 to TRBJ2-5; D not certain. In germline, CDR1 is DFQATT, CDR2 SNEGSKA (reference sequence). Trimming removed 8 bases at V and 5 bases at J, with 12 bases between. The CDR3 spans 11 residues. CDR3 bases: TGCAGTCCCCAGAACAGTGAGACCCAGTACTTC. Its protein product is CSPQNSETQYF.

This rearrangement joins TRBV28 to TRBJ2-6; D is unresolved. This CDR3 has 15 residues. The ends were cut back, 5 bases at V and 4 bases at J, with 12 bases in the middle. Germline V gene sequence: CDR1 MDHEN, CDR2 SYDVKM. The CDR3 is CASSQPRSGANVLTF. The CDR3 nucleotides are TGTGCCAGCAGTCAACCAAGGTCCGGGGCCAACGTCCTGACTTTC.

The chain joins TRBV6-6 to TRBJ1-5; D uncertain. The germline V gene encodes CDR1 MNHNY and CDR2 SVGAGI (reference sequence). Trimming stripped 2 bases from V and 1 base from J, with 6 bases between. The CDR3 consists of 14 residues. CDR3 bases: TGTGCCAGCAGTTACCAGGTGAGCAATCAGCCCCAGCATTTT. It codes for CASSYQVSNQPQHF.

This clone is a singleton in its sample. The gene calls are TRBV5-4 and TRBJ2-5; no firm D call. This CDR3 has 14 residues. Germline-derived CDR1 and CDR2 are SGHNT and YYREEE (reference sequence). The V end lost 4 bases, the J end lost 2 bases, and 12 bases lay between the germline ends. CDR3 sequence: CASSHPGRQETQYF. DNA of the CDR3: TGTGCCAGCAGCCATCCTGGACGACAAGAGACCCAGTACTTC. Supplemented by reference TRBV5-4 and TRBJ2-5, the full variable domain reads ETGVTQSPTHLIKTRGQQVTLRCSSQSGHNTVSWYQQALGQGPQFIFQYYREEENGRGNFPPRFSGLQFPNYSSELNVNALELDDSALYLCASSHPGRQETQYFGPGTRLLVL.

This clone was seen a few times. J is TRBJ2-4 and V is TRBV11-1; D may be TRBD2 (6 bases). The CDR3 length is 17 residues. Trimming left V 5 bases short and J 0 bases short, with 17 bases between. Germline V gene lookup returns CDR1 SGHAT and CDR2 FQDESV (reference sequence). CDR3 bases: TGTGCCAGCAGCCCGACCTCATCGCGGGGAGCCAAAAACATTCAGTACTTC. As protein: CASSPTSSRGAKNIQYF.

The DNA for the CDR3 is TGTGCCAGCAGCCAAGTGAGCGGGCTGTCCTCCTACGAGCAGTACTTC. This codes for CASSQVSGLSSYEQYF. The chain combines TRBV4-2 with TRBJ2-5; D perhaps matches TRBD2 (6 bases). Gene TRBJ2-7 matches the end of the DNA better, so the J call may be wrong. Germline assignment: CDR1 LGHNA and CDR2 YNFKEQ. The length of the CDR3 is 16 residues.

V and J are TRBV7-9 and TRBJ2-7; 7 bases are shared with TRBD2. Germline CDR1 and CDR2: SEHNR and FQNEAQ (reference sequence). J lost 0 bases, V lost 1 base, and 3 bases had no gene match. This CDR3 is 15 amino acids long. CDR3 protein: CASSLVSGSSYEQYF. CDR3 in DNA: TGTGCCAGCAGCTTAGTTAGCGGGTCCTCCTACGAGCAGTACTTC.

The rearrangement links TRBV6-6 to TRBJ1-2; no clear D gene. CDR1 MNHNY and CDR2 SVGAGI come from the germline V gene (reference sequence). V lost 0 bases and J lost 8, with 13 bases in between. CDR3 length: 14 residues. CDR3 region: CASSYSNSAGGYTF. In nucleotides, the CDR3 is TGTGCCAGCAGTTACTCCAACAGCGCCGGGGGCTACACCTTC.

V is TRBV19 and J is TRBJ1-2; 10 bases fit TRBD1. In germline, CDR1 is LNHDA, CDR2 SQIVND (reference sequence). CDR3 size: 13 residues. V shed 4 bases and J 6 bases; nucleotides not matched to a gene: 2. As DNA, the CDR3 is TGTGCCAGTAGTACGACAGGGGGCGATGGCTACACCTTC. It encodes CASSTTGGDGYTF. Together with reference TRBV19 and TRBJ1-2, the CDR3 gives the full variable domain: DGGITQSPKYLFRKEGQNVTLSCEQNLNHDAMYWYRQDPGQGLRLIYYSQIVNDFQKGDIAEGYSVSREKKESFPLTVTSAQKNPTAFYLCASSTTGGDGYTFGSGTRLTVV.